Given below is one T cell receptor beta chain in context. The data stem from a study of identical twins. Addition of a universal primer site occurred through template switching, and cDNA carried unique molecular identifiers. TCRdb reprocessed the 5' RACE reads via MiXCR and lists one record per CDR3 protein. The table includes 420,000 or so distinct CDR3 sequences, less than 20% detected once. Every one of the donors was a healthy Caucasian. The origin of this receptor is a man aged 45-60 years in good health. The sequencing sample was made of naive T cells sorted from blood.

In DNA, the CDR3 is TGTGCCAGCAGTAGGACCTTTACAGAAATCACTAACTATGGCTACACCTTC. This translates into CASSRTFTEITNYGYTF. This chain joins TRBV28 and TRBJ1-2; D is unresolved. With 5 bases removed from V and 0 bases from J, the gap between germline ends came to 19 bases. The CDR3 runs to 17 residues. Germline values: CDR1 MDHEN, CDR2 SYDVKM.